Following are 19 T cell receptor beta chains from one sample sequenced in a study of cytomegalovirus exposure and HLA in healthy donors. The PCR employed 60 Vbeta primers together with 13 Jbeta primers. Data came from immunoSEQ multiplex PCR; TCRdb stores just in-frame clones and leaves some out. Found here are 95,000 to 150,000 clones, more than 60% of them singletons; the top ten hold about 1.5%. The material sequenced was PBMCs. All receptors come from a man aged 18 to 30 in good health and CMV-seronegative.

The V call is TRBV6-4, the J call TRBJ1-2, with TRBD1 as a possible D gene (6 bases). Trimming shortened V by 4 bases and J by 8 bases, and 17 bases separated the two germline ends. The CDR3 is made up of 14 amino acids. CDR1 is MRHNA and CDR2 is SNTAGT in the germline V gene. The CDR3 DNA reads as TGTGCCAGCAGTGTCGACCCCTGGGGGCTCGGCTACACCTTC. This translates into CASSVDPWGLGYTF.

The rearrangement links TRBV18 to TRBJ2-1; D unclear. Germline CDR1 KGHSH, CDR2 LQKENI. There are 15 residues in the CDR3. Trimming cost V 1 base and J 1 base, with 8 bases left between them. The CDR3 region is CASSPRAESYNEQFF. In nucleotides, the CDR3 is TGTGCCAGCTCACCACGTGCGGAGTCCTACAATGAGCAGTTCTTC.

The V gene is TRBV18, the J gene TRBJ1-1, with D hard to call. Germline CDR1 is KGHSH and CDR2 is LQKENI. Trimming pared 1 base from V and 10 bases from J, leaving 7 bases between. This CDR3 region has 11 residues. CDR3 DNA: TGTGCCAGCTCACCACTAAGAGGAGCTTTCTTT. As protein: CASSPLRGAFF.

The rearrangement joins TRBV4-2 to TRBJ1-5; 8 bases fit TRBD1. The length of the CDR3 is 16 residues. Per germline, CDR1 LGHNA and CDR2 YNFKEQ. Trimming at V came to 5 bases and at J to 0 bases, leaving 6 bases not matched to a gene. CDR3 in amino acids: CASSEQGVDSNQPQHF. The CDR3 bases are TGTGCCAGCAGCGAACAGGGGGTGGATAGCAATCAGCCCCAGCATTTT.

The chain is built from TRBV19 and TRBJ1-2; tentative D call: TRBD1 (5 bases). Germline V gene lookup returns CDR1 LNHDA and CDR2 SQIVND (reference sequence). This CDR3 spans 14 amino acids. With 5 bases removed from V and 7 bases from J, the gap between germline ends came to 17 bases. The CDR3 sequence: CASSVISSRVGYTF. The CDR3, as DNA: TGTGCCAGTAGTGTCATCTCCTCCAGGGTTGGCTACACCTTC. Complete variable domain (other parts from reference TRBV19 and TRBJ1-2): DGGITQSPKYLFRKEGQNVTLSCEQNLNHDAMYWYRQDPGQGLRLIYYSQIVNDFQKGDIAEGYSVSREKKESFPLTVTSAQKNPTAFYLCASSVISSRVGYTFGSGTRLTVV.

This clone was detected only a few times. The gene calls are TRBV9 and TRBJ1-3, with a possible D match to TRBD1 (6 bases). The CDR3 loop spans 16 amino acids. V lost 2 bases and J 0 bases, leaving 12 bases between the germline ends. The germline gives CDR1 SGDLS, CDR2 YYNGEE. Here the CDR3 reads CASSVMNRASGNTIYF. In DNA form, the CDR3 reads TGTGCCAGCAGCGTTATGAACAGGGCCTCTGGAAACACCATATATTTT.

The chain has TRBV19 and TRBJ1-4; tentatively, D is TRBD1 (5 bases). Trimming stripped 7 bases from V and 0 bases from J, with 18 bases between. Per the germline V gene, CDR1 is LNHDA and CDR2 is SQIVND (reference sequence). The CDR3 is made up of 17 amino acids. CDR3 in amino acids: CASKVTGGVTTNEKLFF. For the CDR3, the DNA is TGTGCCAGTAAAGTTACGGGAGGGGTGACAACTAATGAAAAACTGTTTTTT.

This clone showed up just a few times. CDR3 DNA sequence: TGTGCCAGCAGCGAAAGAGGGTGGGAGACCCAGTACTTC. Residues: CASSERGWETQYF. The chain combines TRBV7-2 with TRBJ2-5, with D possibly being TRBD2 (5 bases). This CDR3 region has 13 residues. Trimming shortened V by 5 bases and J by 5 bases, and 12 bases separated the two germline ends. CDR1 is SGHTA and CDR2 is FQGNSA in the germline V gene.

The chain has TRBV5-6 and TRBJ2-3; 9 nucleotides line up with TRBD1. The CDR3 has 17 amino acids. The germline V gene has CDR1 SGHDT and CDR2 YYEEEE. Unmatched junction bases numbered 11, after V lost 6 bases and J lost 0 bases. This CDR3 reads CASNTIGDRASTDTQYF. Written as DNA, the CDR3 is TGTGCCAGCAACACGATTGGGGACAGGGCTAGCACAGATACGCAGTATTTT. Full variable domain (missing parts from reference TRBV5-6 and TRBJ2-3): DAGVTQSPTHLIKTRGQQVTLRCSPKSGHDTVSWYQQALGQGPQFIFQYYEEEERQRGNFPDRFSGHQFPNYSSELNVNALLLGDSALYLCASNTIGDRASTDTQYFGPGTRLTVL.

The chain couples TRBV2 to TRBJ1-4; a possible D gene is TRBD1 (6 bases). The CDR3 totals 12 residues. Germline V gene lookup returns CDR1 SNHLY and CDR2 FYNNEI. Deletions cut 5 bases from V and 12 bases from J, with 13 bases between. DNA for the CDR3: TGTGCCAGCAGTATAGGGACACCTCAACTGTTTTTT. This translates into CASSIGTPQLFF.

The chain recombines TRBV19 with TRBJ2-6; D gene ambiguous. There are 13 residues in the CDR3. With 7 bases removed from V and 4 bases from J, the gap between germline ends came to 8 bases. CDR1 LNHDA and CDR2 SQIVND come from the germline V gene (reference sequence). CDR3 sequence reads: CASKEFGANVLTF. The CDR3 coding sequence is TGTGCCAGTAAAGAGTTCGGGGCCAACGTCCTGACTTTC. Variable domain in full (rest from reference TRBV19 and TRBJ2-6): DGGITQSPKYLFRKEGQNVTLSCEQNLNHDAMYWYRQDPGQGLRLIYYSQIVNDFQKGDIAEGYSVSREKKESFPLTVTSAQKNPTAFYLCASKEFGANVLTFGAGSRLTVL.

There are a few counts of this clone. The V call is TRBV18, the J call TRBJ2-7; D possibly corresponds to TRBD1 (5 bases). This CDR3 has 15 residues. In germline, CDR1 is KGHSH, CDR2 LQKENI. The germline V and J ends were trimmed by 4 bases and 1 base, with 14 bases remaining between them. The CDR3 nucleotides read TGTGCCAGCTCACGAACTCAAACAGGTTCCTACGAGCAGTACTTC. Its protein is CASSRTQTGSYEQYF.

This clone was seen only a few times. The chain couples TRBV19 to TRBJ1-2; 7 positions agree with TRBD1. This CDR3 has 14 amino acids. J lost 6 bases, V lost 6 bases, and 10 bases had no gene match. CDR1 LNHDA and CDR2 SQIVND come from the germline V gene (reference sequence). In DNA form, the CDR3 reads TGTGCCAGTAGACGTCGGGAGGGGGCGGATGGCTACACCTTC. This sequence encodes CASRRREGADGYTF. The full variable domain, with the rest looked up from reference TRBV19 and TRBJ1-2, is DGGITQSPKYLFRKEGQNVTLSCEQNLNHDAMYWYRQDPGQGLRLIYYSQIVNDFQKGDIAEGYSVSREKKESFPLTVTSAQKNPTAFYLCASRRREGADGYTFGSGTRLTVV.

CDR3 nucleotide sequence: TGTGCCAGCAGCTTAGGGGGGGATCACACTGAAGCTTTCTTT. It codes for CASSLGGDHTEAFF. The chain carries TRBV7-9 and TRBJ1-1, with a weak D call TRBD1 (5 bases). The germline V gene encodes CDR1 SEHNR and CDR2 FQNEAQ (reference sequence). Trimming took 1 base from V and 3 from J, leaving 9 bases between them. CDR3 size: 14 residues.

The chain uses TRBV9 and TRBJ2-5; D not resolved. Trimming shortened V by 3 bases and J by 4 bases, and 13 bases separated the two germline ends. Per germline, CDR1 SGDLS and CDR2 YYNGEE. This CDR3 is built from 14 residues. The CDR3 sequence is CASSASGRLETQYF. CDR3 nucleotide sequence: TGTGCCAGCAGCGCATCAGGCCGCTTAGAGACCCAGTACTTC. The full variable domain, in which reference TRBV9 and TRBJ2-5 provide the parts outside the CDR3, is DSGVTQTPKHLITATGQRVTLRCSPRSGDLSVYWYQQSLDQGLQFLIQYYNGEERAKGNILERFSAQQFPDLHSELNLSSLELGDSALYFCASSASGRLETQYFGPGTRLLVL.

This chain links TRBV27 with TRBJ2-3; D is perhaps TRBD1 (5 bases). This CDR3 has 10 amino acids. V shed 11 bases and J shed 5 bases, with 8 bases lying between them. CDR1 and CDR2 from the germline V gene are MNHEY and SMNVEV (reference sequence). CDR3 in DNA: TGTGCCCAAAGGGGAGATACGCAGTATTTT. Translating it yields CAQRGDTQYF.

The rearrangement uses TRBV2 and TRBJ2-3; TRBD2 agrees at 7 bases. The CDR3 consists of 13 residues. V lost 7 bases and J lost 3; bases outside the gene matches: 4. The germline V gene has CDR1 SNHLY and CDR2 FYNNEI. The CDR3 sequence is CASKAGRTDTQYF. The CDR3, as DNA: TGTGCCAGCAAAGCGGGGCGGACAGATACGCAGTATTTT.

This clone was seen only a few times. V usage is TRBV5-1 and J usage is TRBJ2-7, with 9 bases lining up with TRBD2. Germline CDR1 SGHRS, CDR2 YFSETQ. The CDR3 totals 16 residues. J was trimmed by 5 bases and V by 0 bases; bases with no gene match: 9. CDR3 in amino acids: CASSLVGSGRSHEQYF. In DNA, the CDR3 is TGCGCCAGCAGCTTGGTGGGCAGCGGGAGGTCTCACGAGCAGTACTTC.

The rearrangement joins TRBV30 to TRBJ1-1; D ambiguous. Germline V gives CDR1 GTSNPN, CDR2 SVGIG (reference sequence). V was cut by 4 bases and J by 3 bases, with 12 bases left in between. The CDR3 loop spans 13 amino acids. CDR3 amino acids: CAWKSMRDTEAFF. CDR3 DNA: TGTGCCTGGAAATCAATGAGGGACACTGAAGCTTTCTTT.